A single sample gave rise to the 9 T cell receptor beta chains below, sequenced in a study of technical replicates of blood from a few donors. Sequencing was performed with immunoSEQ multiplex PCR; in TCRdb, only in-frame clones are kept and a portion is missing. Counted here are around 72,000 clones, over 95% occurring once; the ten biggest clones make up roughly 0.2%. The sample comprised T cells isolated from PBMCs. The source of these receptors is a human donor in good health.

This sequence joins TRBV5-4 and TRBJ2-5; 10 positions agree with TRBD2. The CDR3 has 17 residues. After removal of 0 bases from V and 1 base from J, the junction contained 6 bases not matched to a gene. From germline, CDR1 is SGHNT and CDR2 YYREEE (reference sequence). The CDR3 bases are TGTGCCAGCAGCTTGGTCCGGGCTAGCGGGGGCCAAGAGACCCAGTACTTC. Translation gives CASSLVRASGGQETQYF.

This chain uses TRBV9 with TRBJ2-7, with D tentatively TRBD2 (6 bases). Germline V gene sequence: CDR1 SGDLS, CDR2 YYNGEE. This CDR3 region has 15 residues. Trimming took 2 bases from V and 2 from J, leaving 14 bases between them. CDR3 in DNA: TGTGCCAGCAGCGTTACCGGGACTGGCCCCTACGAGCAGTACTTC. The encoded protein is CASSVTGTGPYEQYF.

CDR3 region: CAISESGQGTDTQYF. The CDR3 DNA is TGTGCCATCAGTGAGTCGGGGCAGGGCACAGATACGCAGTATTTT. The chain links TRBV10-3 to TRBJ2-3, with D possibly being TRBD1 (5 bases). V gave up 0 bases and J gave up 1 base, with 8 bases separating them. The CDR3 runs to 15 residues. The germline V gene has CDR1 ENHRY and CDR2 SYGVKD.

The chain recombines TRBV30 with TRBJ1-4; no clear D gene. V was trimmed by 4 bases and J by 0 bases, leaving 6 bases between them. Germline loops: CDR1 GTSNPN, CDR2 SVGIG (reference sequence). CDR3 length: 13 amino acids. The CDR3 DNA reads TGTGCCTGGAATCAGGCAACTAATGAAAAACTGTTTTTT. Protein: CAWNQATNEKLFF.

The CDR3 region is CASSQEAQETQYF. CDR3 nucleotides: TGCGCCAGCAGCCAAGAGGCCCAAGAGACCCAGTACTTC. The chain carries TRBV4-3 and TRBJ2-5, with D unresolved. CDR1 is LGHNA, CDR2 YSLEER, per germline. This CDR3 has 13 amino acids. V was shortened by 0 bases and J by 1 base, with 3 bases between the two germline ends.

The chain combines TRBV29-1 with TRBJ2-3; D gene ambiguous. V was trimmed by 2 bases and J by 4 bases, leaving 10 bases between them. Germline V CDR1 and CDR2: SQVTM, ANQGSEA. This CDR3 spans 13 amino acids. Written as DNA, the CDR3 is TGCAGCGTTGAACCTAGTATCCCAGATACGCAGTATTTT. Its translation: CSVEPSIPDTQYF.

The genes are TRBV28 and TRBJ2-3, with 9 nucleotides matching TRBD1. The CDR3 runs to 16 residues. After removal of 3 bases from V and 1 base from J, the junction contained 5 bases not matched to a gene. CDR1 and CDR2 from the germline V gene are MDHEN and SYDVKM. The CDR3: CASSFQRTGGTDTQYF. The CDR3 nucleotides are TGTGCCAGCAGTTTTCAGCGGACAGGGGGCACAGATACGCAGTATTTT.

Written as DNA, the CDR3 is TGTGCCAGCAGGAGGACAGGGTTTGAAGCTTTCTTT. Encoded protein: CASRRTGFEAFF. The genes are TRBV28 and TRBJ1-1; 8 nucleotides line up with TRBD1. Per germline, CDR1 MDHEN and CDR2 SYDVKM. CDR3 length: 12 residues. V was pared by 6 bases and J by 7 bases, with 4 bases of the junction left unmatched.

V gene TRBV6-5 combines with J gene TRBJ2-1; TRBD2 matches 12 bases. Per germline, CDR1 MNHEY and CDR2 SVGAGI. This CDR3 comprises 15 residues. V trimming: 5 bases; J trimming: 10 bases; junction bases outside the gene matches: 9. The CDR3 here is CASSTRTSGNQEQFF. The CDR3 coding sequence is TGTGCCAGCAGTACCCGGACTAGCGGGAATCAGGAGCAGTTCTTC.